This TCR beta chain was recovered during a study of low-dose radiotherapy and immunotherapy resistance in tumors. Study context: A dose of 0.5 Gy per fraction was delivered to Cohort 1 every 2 weeks, for a total of 6.5 Gy.

Time point given: before trial treatment. Primers targeting TRAV and TRBV primed first-strand cDNA, covering alpha and beta chains. TCRs were put through approximately 21 PCR cycles of amplification with Phusion. A constant-region primer and the V-primer adapter served as the primer pair. TCRdb called the reads again in MiXCR, with one record for every CDR3 protein. This repertoire shows 55,000 to 65,000 distinct CDR3 sequences, roughly 29% found once; its top ten account for 5.5% to 8.5%. CDR3 length equals 15 residues. Germline V CDR1 and CDR2: SGHTA, FQGTGA. V lost 3 bases to trimming and J lost 5 bases, with 14 bases between them.

The material sequenced was PBMCs, taken before treatment. This receptor was taken from a male donor with rectosigmoid adenocarcinoma. This rearrangement joins TRBV7-3 to TRBJ2-1, with a tentative D call TRBD2 (5 bases). The CDR3 sequence: CASSFRRRPNNEQFF. The CDR3, as DNA: TGTGCCAGCAGCTTTCGTCGGAGGCCGAACAATGAGCAGTTCTTC. The whole variable domain, filled in from reference TRBV7-3 and TRBJ2-1, reads GAGVSQTPSNKVTEKGKYVELRCDPISGHTALYWYRQSLGQGPEFLIYFQGTGAADDSGLPNDRFFAVRPEGSVSTLKIQRTERGDSAVYLCASSFRRRPNNEQFFGPGTRLTVL.